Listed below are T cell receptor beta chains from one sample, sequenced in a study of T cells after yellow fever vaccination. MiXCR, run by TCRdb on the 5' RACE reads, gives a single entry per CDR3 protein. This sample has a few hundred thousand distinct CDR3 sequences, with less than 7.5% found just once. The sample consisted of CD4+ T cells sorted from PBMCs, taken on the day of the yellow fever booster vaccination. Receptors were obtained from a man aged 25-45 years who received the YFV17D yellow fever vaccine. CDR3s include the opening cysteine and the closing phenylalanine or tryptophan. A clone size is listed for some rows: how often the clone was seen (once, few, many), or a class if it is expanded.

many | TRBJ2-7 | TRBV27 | CASPSPQCEQYF
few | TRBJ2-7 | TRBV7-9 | CASSFELAGYEQYF
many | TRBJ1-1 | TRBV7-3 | CASSPFMNTEAFF
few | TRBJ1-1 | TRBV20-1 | CSGYRDPRAFF
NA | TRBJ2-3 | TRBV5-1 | CASSSGLAVDTQYF
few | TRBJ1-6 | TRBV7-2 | CASSFVVRGDSPLHF
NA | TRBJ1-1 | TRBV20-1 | CSARTDRGLEAFF
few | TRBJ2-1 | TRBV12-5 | CASGLVEGEQFF
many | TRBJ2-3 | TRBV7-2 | CASSSGLAGGADTQYF
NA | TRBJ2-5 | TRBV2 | CASSEWETQYF
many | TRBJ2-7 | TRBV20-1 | CSADTKGRTALYEQYF
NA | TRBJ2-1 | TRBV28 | CASSLGGAGGRNEQFF
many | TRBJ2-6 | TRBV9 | CASSVFSGDGANVLTF
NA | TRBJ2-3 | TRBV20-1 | CSAAMAGGSTDTQYF
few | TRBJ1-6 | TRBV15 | CATSRAKNRGTGNSPLHF
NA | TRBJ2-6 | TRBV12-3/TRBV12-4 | CASSPTSSGANVLTF
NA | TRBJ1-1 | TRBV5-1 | CASSVTGGESTEAFF
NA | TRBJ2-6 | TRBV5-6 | CASSLVEEGNVLTF
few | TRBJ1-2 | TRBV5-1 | CASSPTAQAEGYTF
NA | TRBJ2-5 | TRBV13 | CASSRHKTGTRLGETQYF
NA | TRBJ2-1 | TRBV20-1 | CSTSSPLPLANEQFF
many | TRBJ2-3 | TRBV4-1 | CASSRTSLPDTQYF
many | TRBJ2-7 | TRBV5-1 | CASSLEVAAPYEQYF
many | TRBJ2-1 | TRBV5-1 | CASSLETGYNEQFF
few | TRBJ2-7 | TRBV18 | CASSNGRVNYEQYF
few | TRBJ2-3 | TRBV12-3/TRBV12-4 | CASSLILYRPSGTSGGPSTDTQYF
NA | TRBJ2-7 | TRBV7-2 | CASSSPYLAGSYEQYF
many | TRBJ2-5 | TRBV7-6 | CASRRRGQNQETQYF
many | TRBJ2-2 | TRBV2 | CASNLMDWHGELFF
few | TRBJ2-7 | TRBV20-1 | CSASGQGSPYEQYF
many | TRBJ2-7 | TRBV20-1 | CSAVTASNSYEQYF
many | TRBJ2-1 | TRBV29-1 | CSVVFSGRRDEQFF
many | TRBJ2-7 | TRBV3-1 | CASSQADSGRRLEQYF
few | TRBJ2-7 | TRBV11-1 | CASTRGGISYEQYF
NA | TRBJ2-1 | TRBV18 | CASTTLAGYNEQFF
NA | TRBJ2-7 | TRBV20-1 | CSAGWDEQYF
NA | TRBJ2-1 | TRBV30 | CAWSGGSAYNEQFF
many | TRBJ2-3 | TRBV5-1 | CASSSSSGTDTQYF
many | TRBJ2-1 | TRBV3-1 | CATRDIYNEQFF
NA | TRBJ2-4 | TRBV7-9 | CASRVGLARNIQYF
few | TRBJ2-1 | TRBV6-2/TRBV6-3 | CASSNTIDNEQFF